There are many counts of the clone carrying this T cell receptor (beta chain). The antigen is unknown. The sample is drawn from a study of response to subunit inactivated influenza vaccine. From the RT-PCR reads, TCRdb called clonotypes with MiXCR, one entry per CDR3 protein. Of hundreds of thousands of distinct CDR3 sequences listed, 16% are singletons. CDR1 and CDR2 (germline): MNHEY, SVGAGI. The trim removed 4 bases at V and 4 bases at J, leaving 13 bases unmatched. CDR3 size: 17 residues. Study observations and caveats: Each seasonal influenza vaccination recruits few new T cells, the authors suggested.

The V gene is TRBV6-5, the J gene TRBJ2-1; TRBD2 matches 7 bases. The sequence was obtained from a man between 45 and 75 years old who received an inactivated influenza vaccine. The source was CD4+ T cells sorted from PBMCs, collected around 2 years after vaccination. The CDR3 DNA sequence: TGTGCCAGCAGTTGGTCAGATCCATTGGGACTATACAATGAGCAGTTCTTC. Its translation: CASSWSDPLGLYNEQFF.